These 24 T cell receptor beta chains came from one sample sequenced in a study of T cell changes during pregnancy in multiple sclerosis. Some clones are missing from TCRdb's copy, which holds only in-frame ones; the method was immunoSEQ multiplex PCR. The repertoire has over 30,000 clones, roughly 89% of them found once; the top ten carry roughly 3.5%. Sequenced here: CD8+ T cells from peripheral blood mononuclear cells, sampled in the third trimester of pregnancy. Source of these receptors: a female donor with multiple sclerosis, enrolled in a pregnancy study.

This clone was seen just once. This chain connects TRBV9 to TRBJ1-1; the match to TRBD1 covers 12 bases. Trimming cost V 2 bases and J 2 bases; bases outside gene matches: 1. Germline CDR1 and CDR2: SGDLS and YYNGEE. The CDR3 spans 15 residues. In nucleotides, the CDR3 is TGTGCCAGCAGCGTCGGGACAGGGGGCAACACTGAAGCTTTCTTT. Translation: CASSVGTGGNTEAFF. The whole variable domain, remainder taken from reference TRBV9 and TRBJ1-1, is DSGVTQTPKHLITATGQRVTLRCSPRSGDLSVYWYQQSLDQGLQFLIQYYNGEERAKGNILERFSAQQFPDLHSELNLSSLELGDSALYFCASSVGTGGNTEAFFGQGTRLTVV.

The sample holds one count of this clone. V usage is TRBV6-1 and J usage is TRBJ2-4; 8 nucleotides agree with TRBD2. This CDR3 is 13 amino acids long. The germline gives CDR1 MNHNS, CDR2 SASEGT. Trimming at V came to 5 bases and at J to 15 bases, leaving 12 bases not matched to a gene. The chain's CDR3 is CASSPGLALQGYF. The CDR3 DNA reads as TGTGCCAGCAGTCCTGGACTAGCATTACAAGGGTACTTC.

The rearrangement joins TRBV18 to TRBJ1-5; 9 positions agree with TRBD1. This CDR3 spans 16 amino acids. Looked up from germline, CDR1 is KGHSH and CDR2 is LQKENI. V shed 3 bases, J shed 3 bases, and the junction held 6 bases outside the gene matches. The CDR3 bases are TGTGCCAGCTCACCCCCGACAGGGGGGCTCAATCAGCCCCAGCATTTT. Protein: CASSPPTGGLNQPQHF. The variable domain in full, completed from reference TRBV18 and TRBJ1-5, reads NAGVMQNPRHLVRRRGQEARLRCSPMKGHSHVYWYRQLPEEGLKFMVYLQKENIIDESGMPKERFSAEFPKEGPSILRIQQVVRGDSAAYFCASSPPTGGLNQPQHFGDGTRLSIL.

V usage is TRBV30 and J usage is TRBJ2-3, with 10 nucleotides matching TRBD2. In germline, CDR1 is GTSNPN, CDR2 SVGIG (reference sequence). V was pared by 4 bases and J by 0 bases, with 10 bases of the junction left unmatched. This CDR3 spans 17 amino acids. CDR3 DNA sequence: TGTGCCTGGATTCAACTAGCGGGGCACACTAGCACAGATACGCAGTATTTT. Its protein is CAWIQLAGHTSTDTQYF.

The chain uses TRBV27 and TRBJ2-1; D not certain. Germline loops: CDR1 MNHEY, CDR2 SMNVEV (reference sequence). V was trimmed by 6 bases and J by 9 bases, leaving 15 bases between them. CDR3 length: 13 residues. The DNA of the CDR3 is TGTGCCAGCAGCCTACATCCAGGTCTTGAGCAGTTCTTC. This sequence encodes CASSLHPGLEQFF.

This CDR3 reads CASSYGAAPGYTF. In DNA form, the CDR3 reads TGTGCCAGCAGTTATGGGGCGGCCCCTGGCTACACCTTC. The V call is TRBV6-6, the J call TRBJ1-2; D possibly corresponds to TRBD1 (5 bases). The CDR3 is 13 amino acids. Trimming pared 3 bases from V and 7 bases from J, leaving 12 bases between. In germline, CDR1 is MNHNY, CDR2 SVGAGI (reference sequence).

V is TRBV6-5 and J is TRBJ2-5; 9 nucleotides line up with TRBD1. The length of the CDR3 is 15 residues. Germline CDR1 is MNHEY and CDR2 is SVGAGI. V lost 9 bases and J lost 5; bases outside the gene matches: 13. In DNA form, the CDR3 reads TGTGCCAGTGGGCGCGGACAGGGGAGTGGGGAGACCCAGTACTTC. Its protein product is CASGRGQGSGETQYF.

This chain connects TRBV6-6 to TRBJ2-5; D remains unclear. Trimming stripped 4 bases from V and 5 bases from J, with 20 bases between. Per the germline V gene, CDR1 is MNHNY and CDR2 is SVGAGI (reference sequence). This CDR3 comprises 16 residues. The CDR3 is CASSSELGPPSETQYF. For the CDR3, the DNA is TGTGCCAGCAGTTCCGAGCTTGGTCCCCCATCGGAGACCCAGTACTTC.

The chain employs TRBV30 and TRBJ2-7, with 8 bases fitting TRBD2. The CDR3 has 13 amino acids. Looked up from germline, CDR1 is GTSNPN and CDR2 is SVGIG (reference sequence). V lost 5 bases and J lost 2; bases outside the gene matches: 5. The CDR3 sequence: CAWAGGMTYEQYF. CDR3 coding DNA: TGTGCCTGGGCGGGGGGAATGACCTACGAGCAGTACTTC.

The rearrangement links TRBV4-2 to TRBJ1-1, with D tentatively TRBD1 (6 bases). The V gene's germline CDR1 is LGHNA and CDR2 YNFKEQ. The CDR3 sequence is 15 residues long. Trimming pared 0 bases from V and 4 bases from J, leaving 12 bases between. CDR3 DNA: TGTGCCAGCAGCCAAGATAGGGGGAGCGGCACTGAAGCTTTCTTT. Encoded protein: CASSQDRGSGTEAFF.

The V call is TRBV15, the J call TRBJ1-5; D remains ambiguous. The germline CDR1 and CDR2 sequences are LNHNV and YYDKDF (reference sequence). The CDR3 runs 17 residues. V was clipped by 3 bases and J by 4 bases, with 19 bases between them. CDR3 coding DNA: TGTGCCACCAGCAGTCAGACCCTAGAGGGCCAGAATCAGCCCCAGCATTTT. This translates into CATSSQTLEGQNQPQHF.

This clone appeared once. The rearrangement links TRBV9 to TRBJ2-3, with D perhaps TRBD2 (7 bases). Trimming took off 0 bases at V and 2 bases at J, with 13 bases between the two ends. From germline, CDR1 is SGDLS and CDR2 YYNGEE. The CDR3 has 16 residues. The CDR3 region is CASSVEGGGLTDTQYF. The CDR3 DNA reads TGTGCCAGCAGCGTAGAGGGAGGGGGGCTCACAGATACGCAGTATTTT. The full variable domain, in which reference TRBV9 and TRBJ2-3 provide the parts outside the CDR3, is DSGVTQTPKHLITATGQRVTLRCSPRSGDLSVYWYQQSLDQGLQFLIQYYNGEERAKGNILERFSAQQFPDLHSELNLSSLELGDSALYFCASSVEGGGLTDTQYFGPGTRLTVL.

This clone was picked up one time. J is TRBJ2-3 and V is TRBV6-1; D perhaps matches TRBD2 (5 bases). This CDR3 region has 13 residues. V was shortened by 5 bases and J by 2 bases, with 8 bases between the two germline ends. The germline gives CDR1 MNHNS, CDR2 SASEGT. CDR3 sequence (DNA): TGTGCCAGCAGTAACGGGGTCACAGATACGCAGTATTTT. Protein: CASSNGVTDTQYF.

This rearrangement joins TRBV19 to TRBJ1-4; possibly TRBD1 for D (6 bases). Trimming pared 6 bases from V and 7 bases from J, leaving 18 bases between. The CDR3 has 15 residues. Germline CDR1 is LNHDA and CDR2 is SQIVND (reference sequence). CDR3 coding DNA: TGTGCCAGTAGATACCAAATCACAGGGTCTGAAAAACTGTTTTTT. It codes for CASRYQITGSEKLFF.

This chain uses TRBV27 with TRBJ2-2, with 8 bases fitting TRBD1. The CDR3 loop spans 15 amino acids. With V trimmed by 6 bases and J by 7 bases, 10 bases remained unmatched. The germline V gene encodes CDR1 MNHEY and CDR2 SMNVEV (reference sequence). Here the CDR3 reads CASSPDRVGNGELFF. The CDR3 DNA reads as TGTGCCAGCAGCCCGGACAGGGTGGGGAACGGGGAGCTGTTTTTT.

CDR3 in amino acids: CASSGRGSEAFF. The DNA of the CDR3 is TGTGCCAGCAGCGGGCGAGGTTCTGAAGCTTTCTTT. The gene calls are TRBV9 and TRBJ1-1; no clear D. V dropped 3 bases and J dropped 6 bases, with 9 bases sitting between them. Germline-derived CDR1 and CDR2 are SGDLS and YYNGEE. CDR3 length: 12 amino acids.

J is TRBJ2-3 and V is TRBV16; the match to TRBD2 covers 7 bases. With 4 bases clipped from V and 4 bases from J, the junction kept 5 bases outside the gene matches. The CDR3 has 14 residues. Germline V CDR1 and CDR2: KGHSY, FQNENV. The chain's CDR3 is CASSRGGGADTQYF. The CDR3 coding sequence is TGTGCCAGCAGCCGGGGCGGGGGTGCAGATACGCAGTATTTT.

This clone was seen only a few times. CDR3 amino acids: CASSYSMEQGNSPLHF. The CDR3 bases are TGTGCCAGCAGTTACTCGATGGAACAGGGGAATTCACCCCTCCACTTT. This sequence joins TRBV6-6 and TRBJ1-6; 7 bases are shared with TRBD1. This CDR3 spans 16 amino acids. Looked up from germline, CDR1 is MNHNY and CDR2 is SVGAGI (reference sequence). Trimming cost V 0 bases and J 7 bases; bases outside gene matches: 6.

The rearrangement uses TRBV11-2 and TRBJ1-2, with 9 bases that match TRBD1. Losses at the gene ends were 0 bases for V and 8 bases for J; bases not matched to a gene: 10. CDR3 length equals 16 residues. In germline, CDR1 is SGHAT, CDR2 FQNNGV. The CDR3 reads CASSLDLMGTGNGYTF. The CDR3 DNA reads TGTGCCAGCAGCTTAGATCTAATGGGGACAGGGAACGGCTACACCTTC.

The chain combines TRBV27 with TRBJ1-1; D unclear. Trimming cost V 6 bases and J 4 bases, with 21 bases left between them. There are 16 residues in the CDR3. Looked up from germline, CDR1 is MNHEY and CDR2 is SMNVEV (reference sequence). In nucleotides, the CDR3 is TGTGCCAGCAGAATCTTATACCCCGGAGCGGGCACTGAAGCTTTCTTT. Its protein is CASRILYPGAGTEAFF.

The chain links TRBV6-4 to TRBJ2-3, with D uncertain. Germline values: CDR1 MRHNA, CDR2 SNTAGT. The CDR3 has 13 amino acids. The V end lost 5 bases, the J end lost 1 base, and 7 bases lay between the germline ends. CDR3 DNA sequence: TGTGCCAGCAGTCAGGAAGGCACAGATACGCAGTATTTT. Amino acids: CASSQEGTDTQYF.

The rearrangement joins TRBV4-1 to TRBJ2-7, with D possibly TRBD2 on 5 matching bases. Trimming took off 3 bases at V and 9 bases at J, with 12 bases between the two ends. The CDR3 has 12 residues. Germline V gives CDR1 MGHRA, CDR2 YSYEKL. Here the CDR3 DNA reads TGCGCCAGCAGCCAGGATAGGGAGATGCAGTACTTC. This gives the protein CASSQDREMQYF.

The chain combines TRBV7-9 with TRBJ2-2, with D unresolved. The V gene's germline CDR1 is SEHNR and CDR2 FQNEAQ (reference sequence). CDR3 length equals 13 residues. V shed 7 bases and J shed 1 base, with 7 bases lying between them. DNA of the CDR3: TGTGCCAGCAACTACAAGAACACCGGGGAGCTGTTTTTT. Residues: CASNYKNTGELFF. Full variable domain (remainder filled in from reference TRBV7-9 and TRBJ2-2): DTGVSQNPRHKITKRGQNVTFRCDPISEHNRLYWYRQTLGQGPEFLTYFQNEAQLEKSRLLSDRFSAERPKGSFSTLEIQRTEQGDSAMYLCASNYKNTGELFFGEGSRLTVL.

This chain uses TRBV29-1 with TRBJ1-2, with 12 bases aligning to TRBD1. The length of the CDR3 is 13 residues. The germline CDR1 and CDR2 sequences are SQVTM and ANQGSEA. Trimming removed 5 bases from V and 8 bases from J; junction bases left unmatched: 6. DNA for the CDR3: TGCAGCGTTTCTTCCGGGACAGGGGGCGGCTACACCTTC. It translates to CSVSSGTGGGYTF.